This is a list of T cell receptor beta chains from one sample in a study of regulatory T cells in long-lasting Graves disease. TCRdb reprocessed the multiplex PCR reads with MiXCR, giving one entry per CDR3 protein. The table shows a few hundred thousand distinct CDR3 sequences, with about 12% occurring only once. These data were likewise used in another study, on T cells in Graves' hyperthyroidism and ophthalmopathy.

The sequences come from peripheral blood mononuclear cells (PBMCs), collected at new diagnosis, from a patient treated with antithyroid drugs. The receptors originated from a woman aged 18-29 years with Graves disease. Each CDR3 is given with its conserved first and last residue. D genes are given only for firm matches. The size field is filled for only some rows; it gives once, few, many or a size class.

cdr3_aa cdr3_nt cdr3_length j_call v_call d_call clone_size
CASSSGTASLDGYTF TGTGCCAGCAGTTCTGGGACAGCGAGCCTTGATGGCTACACCTTC 15 TRBJ1-2 TRBV28 TRBD1 many
CASSRQGSGTEAFF TGTGCCAGCAGTCGACAGGGAAGTGGCACTGAAGCTTTCTTT 14 TRBJ1-1 TRBV6-1 TRBD1 many
CATSDSGQGAAQFF TGTGCCACCAGTGATTCTGGACAGGGGGCGGCACAGTTCTTC 14 TRBJ2-1 TRBV24-1 TRBD1 many
CASSQDLLNARGYTF TGCGCCAGCAGCCAAGATCTCCTCAACGCTCGGGGCTACACCTTC 15 TRBJ1-2 TRBV4-3 . .
CASSLGLAGGPGDTQYF TGTGCCAGCAGCTTAGGACTAGCGGGGGGGCCTGGGGATACGCAGTATTTT 17 TRBJ2-3 TRBV7-2 TRBD2 few
CASSLAARGVKETQYF TGCGCCAGCAGCTTGGCCGCGCGGGGCGTCAAAGAGACCCAGTACTTC 16 TRBJ2-5 TRBV5-1 . .
CASSVEGTSGFETQYF TGTGCCAGCAGCGTCGAAGGGACTAGCGGGTTTGAGACCCAGTACTTC 16 TRBJ2-5 TRBV7-3 TRBD2 many
CASSPGTSGEQFF TGTGCCAGCAGTCCCGGGACTAGTGGGGAGCAGTTCTTC 13 TRBJ2-1 TRBV6-1 TRBD2 many
CSGLGLAPMETQYF TGCAGCGGCCTAGGACTAGCCCCCATGGAGACCCAGTACTTC 14 TRBJ2-5 TRBV29-1 TRBD2 few
CASGLVLAGTAKSTDTQYF TGTGCTAGTGGTTTGGTACTAGCGGGCACCGCCAAAAGCACAGATACGCAGTATTTT 19 TRBJ2-3 TRBV12-5 TRBD2 .
CASSLFFRSGRDTQYF TGTGCCAGCAGTTTATTCTTCCGCTCCGGGAGGGATACGCAGTATTTT 16 TRBJ2-3 TRBV27 TRBD2 many
CASFSGYNSPLHF TGTGCCAGCTTTTCAGGTTATAATTCACCCCTCCACTTT 13 TRBJ1-6 TRBV6-1 . many
CASTKRRGIAYGYTF TGCGCCAGCACGAAGCGAAGGGGTATCGCCTATGGCTACACCTTC 15 TRBJ1-2 TRBV5-1 . .
CASSYVVEGEQFF TGTGCCAGCAGTTATGTGGTGGAAGGGGAGCAGTTCTTC 13 TRBJ2-1 TRBV6-2/TRBV6-3 . .
CASSYRAGRDTEAFF TGTGCCAGCAGTTACAGGGCAGGGCGCGACACTGAAGCTTTCTTT 15 TRBJ1-1 TRBV6-2/TRBV6-3 . many